A single sample gave rise to the 28 T cell receptor beta chains below, sequenced in a study of blood T cell repertoires in COVID-19. TCRdb's copy holds only in-frame clones and misses some; the assay was immunoSEQ multiplex PCR. In the table there are about 220,000 clones, roughly 84% of which are singletons. The sequenced sample was peripheral blood. The receptors come from a woman between 55 and 75 years old with acute or convalescent COVID-19.

The CDR3 here is CASSPDRVRTEAFF. CDR3 bases: TGTGCCAGCAGCCCTGACAGGGTTCGAACTGAAGCTTTCTTT. The chain combines TRBV5-5 with TRBJ1-1; 7 nucleotides match TRBD1. The CDR3 is 14 residues long. V was clipped by 4 bases and J by 5 bases; unmatched bases: 8. Germline V CDR1 and CDR2: SGHKS, YYEKEE (reference sequence).

The DNA for the CDR3 is TGTGCCAGCAGTGAAAGTGCCGGGGGAAGGACTGAAGCTTTCTTT. Translation gives CASSESAGGRTEAFF. This sequence joins TRBV6-1 and TRBJ1-1; maybe TRBD1 (5 bases). Germline CDR1 MNHNS, CDR2 SASEGT. Deletions cut 2 bases from V and 5 bases from J, with 15 bases between. CDR3 length: 15 residues.

The chain couples TRBV18 to TRBJ2-5; D is perhaps TRBD2 (6 bases). Germline values: CDR1 KGHSH, CDR2 LQKENI. V was shortened by 5 bases and J by 4 bases, with 8 bases between the two germline ends. The CDR3 runs to 12 residues. The CDR3 DNA reads TGTGCCAGCTCAGGAGGGACAGAGACCCAGTACTTC. Protein product: CASSGGTETQYF.

The chain is built from TRBV12-3 or TRBV12-4 and TRBJ2-7, with D unclear. The CDR3 contains 13 residues. V gave up 5 bases and J gave up 1 base, with 9 bases separating them. CDR3 protein: CASSRLPSYEQYF. CDR3 nucleotides: TGTGCCAGCAGTCGCCTACCTTCCTACGAGCAGTACTTC.

This clone was counted a few times. This chain connects TRBV7-9 to TRBJ2-2, with no clear D. The ends were cut back, 5 bases at V and 1 base at J, with 11 bases in the middle. There are 15 residues in the CDR3. Germline V gene sequence: CDR1 SEHNR, CDR2 FQNEAQ (reference sequence). CDR3 in amino acids: CASSRNYKNTGELFF. The CDR3 nucleotides are TGTGCCAGCAGCCGTAATTACAAGAACACCGGGGAGCTGTTTTTT.

The chain combines TRBV9 with TRBJ1-2; 7 positions agree with TRBD1. Germline CDR1 is SGDLS and CDR2 is YYNGEE. The CDR3 contains 17 residues. Trimming removed 1 base from V and 0 bases from J; junction bases left unmatched: 9. CDR3 in amino acids: CASSVSRGSPPNYGYTF. The DNA for the CDR3 is TGTGCCAGCAGCGTATCCAGGGGGTCACCCCCTAACTATGGCTACACCTTC.

This clone was observed a handful of times. The genes are TRBV7-9 and TRBJ1-5; D possibly corresponds to TRBD1 (5 bases). CDR1 and CDR2 (germline): SEHNR, FQNEAQ (reference sequence). Trimming removed 4 bases from V and 1 base from J, with 5 bases in between. CDR3 length equals 13 residues. CDR3 protein: CASSWGSNQPQHF. DNA for the CDR3: TGTGCCAGCAGCTGGGGCAGCAATCAGCCCCAGCATTTT.

This clone has just one count. The rearrangement joins TRBV5-6 to TRBJ2-1, with D perhaps matching TRBD1 (6 bases). Germline-derived CDR1 and CDR2 are SGHDT and YYEEEE. The V and J ends lost 0 bases and 11 bases respectively, with 9 bases between them. The CDR3 sequence is 12 residues long. The CDR3 DNA reads as TGTGCCAGCAGCTTGGACAGGGCGCAGCAGTTCTTC. Its protein product is CASSLDRAQQFF.

The chain combines TRBV6-5 with TRBJ2-6; D gene ambiguous. Germline V gene data show CDR1 as MNHEY and CDR2 as SVGAGI. V lost 6 bases, J lost 2 bases, and 5 bases lay in between. The CDR3 runs to 13 residues. For the CDR3, the DNA is TGTGCCAGCAGCCATCCTGGGGCCAACGTCCTGACTTTC. This encodes CASSHPGANVLTF.

This clone was found once. The chain couples TRBV19 to TRBJ1-6; maybe TRBD1 (5 bases). CDR1 and CDR2 (germline): LNHDA, SQIVND (reference sequence). CDR3 length: 14 amino acids. V dropped 10 bases and J dropped 13 bases, with 23 bases sitting between them. The CDR3 loop reads CATSPDTGQWPLHF. DNA for the CDR3: TGTGCCACCAGCCCGGACACAGGCCAATGGCCCCTCCACTTT.

The CDR3 bases are TGTGCCAGCAGCTTACAGGGCGGTAGCTACGAGCAGTACTTC. This gives the protein CASSLQGGSYEQYF. This rearrangement joins TRBV13 to TRBJ2-7, with TRBD1 as a possible D gene (5 bases). V lost 2 bases and J 3 bases, leaving 11 bases between the germline ends. Germline V gene sequence: CDR1 PRHDT, CDR2 FYEKMQ (reference sequence). This CDR3 contains 14 residues.

CDR3 nucleotides: TGCGCCAGCAGCTTCGACGGGGGGAATACGGCAGATACGCAGTATTTT. Encoded protein: CASSFDGGNTADTQYF. This chain links TRBV4-1 with TRBJ2-3, with TRBD2 matching 7 bases. The germline V gene has CDR1 MGHRA and CDR2 YSYEKL. V lost 5 bases, J lost 4 bases, and 12 bases stayed unmatched. This CDR3 has 16 residues.

This chain links TRBV13 with TRBJ2-1; D perhaps matches TRBD2 (5 bases). The V and J ends lost 5 bases and 8 bases respectively, with 19 bases between them. From germline, CDR1 is PRHDT and CDR2 FYEKMQ (reference sequence). The CDR3 is 15 residues long. The CDR3 DNA follows: TGTGCCAGCAGCCCCCGGGTGAGGGCTGGGGATGAGCAGTTCTTC. This gives the protein CASSPRVRAGDEQFF. Variable domain in full (rest from reference TRBV13 and TRBJ2-1): AAGVIQSPRHLIKEKRETATLKCYPIPRHDTVYWYQQGPGQDPQFLISFYEKMQSDKGSIPDRFSAQQFSDYHSELNMSSLELGDSALYFCASSPRVRAGDEQFFGPGTRLTVL.

V usage is TRBV6-6 and J usage is TRBJ1-5; tentative D call: TRBD1 (5 bases). This CDR3 contains 14 residues. Germline CDR1 MNHNY, CDR2 SVGAGI (reference sequence). Deletions cut 2 bases from V and 4 bases from J, with 9 bases between. In DNA, the CDR3 is TGTGCCAGCAGTTACGCGGAGGGGAATCAGCCCCAGCATTTT. This translates into CASSYAEGNQPQHF.

The chain is built from TRBV19 and TRBJ1-1; TRBD1 might be the D (6 bases). This CDR3 comprises 17 residues. Germline CDR1 and CDR2: LNHDA and SQIVND (reference sequence). Between the trimmed V and J ends, which lost 3 bases and 5 bases, there was a span of 22 bases. CDR3: CASSISPGEGGRTEAFF. The CDR3 bases are TGTGCCAGTAGTATCAGTCCAGGGGAGGGAGGTCGTACTGAAGCTTTCTTT. The entire variable domain, with the rest obtained from reference TRBV19 and TRBJ1-1, is as follows: DGGITQSPKYLFRKEGQNVTLSCEQNLNHDAMYWYRQDPGQGLRLIYYSQIVNDFQKGDIAEGYSVSREKKESFPLTVTSAQKNPTAFYLCASSISPGEGGRTEAFFGQGTRLTVV.

The count of this clone is one. The rearrangement links TRBV6-5 to TRBJ2-5; D gene ambiguous. The ends were cut back, 2 bases at V and 2 bases at J, with 15 bases in the middle. The germline V gene has CDR1 MNHEY and CDR2 SVGAGI. This CDR3 comprises 16 residues. Here the CDR3 reads CASSYQIPGPQETQYF. Here the CDR3 DNA reads TGTGCCAGCAGTTACCAGATTCCGGGTCCTCAAGAGACCCAGTACTTC.

The chain joins TRBV7-8 to TRBJ2-7; 11 bases are a match to TRBD2. Germline CDR1 is SGHVS and CDR2 is FQNEAQ. The CDR3 runs to 15 residues. Losses at the gene ends were 5 bases for V and 3 bases for J; bases not matched to a gene: 6. CDR3 nucleotides: TGTGCCAGCAGCCTACAACTAGCGGGGGACTACGAGCAGTACTTC. This codes for CASSLQLAGDYEQYF.

The chain links TRBV7-2 to TRBJ2-7, with D perhaps TRBD2 (6 bases). From germline, CDR1 is SGHTA and CDR2 FQGNSA. Trimming pared 3 bases from V and 6 bases from J, leaving 9 bases between. The CDR3 spans 12 residues. CDR3: CASSFGGGEQYF. CDR3 DNA sequence: TGTGCCAGCAGCTTCGGGGGTGGCGAGCAGTACTTC.

This chain uses TRBV5-6 with TRBJ1-2; D is ambiguous. CDR3 length equals 14 residues. Trimming removed 0 bases at V and 7 bases at J, with 13 bases between. Germline V gene lookup returns CDR1 SGHDT and CDR2 YYEEEE. CDR3 DNA: TGTGCCAGCAGCTTGGGGCAGGTTTCATCTGGCTACACCTTC. Amino acid sequence: CASSLGQVSSGYTF.

This rearrangement joins TRBV19 to TRBJ1-2; the D is unclear. Germline CDR1 is LNHDA and CDR2 is SQIVND (reference sequence). This CDR3 region has 14 residues. The V end lost 3 bases, the J end lost 0 bases, and 8 bases lay between the germline ends. In DNA form, the CDR3 reads TGTGCCAGTAGTATGCAGGTAGCTAACTATGGCTACACCTTC. Translation gives CASSMQVANYGYTF.

This clone was seen a single time. V usage is TRBV28 and J usage is TRBJ1-5; D is perhaps TRBD1 (5 bases). Germline CDR1 reads MDHEN; CDR2 reads SYDVKM. Between the trimmed V and J ends, which lost 7 bases and 7 bases, there was a span of 17 bases. CDR3 length: 14 amino acids. CDR3 sequence: CASTPGGPGQPQHF. In DNA, the CDR3 is TGTGCCAGCACCCCCGGGGGTCCGGGACAGCCCCAGCATTTT.

The genes are TRBV7-9 and TRBJ2-3; 14 bases agree with TRBD2. The ends lost 7 bases at V and 0 bases at J; junction bases unmatched: 12. Germline lookup yields CDR1 SEHNR and CDR2 FQNEAQ (reference sequence). CDR3 length: 19 amino acids. This CDR3 reads CASTGTSGGPIDSTDTQYF. In DNA form, the CDR3 reads TGTGCCAGCACCGGGACTAGCGGGGGACCGATAGATAGCACAGATACGCAGTATTTT.

The chain carries TRBV5-1 and TRBJ1-1, with D perhaps TRBD1 (5 bases). Trimming shortened V by 3 bases and J by 4 bases, and 13 bases separated the two germline ends. Per the germline V gene, CDR1 is SGHRS and CDR2 is YFSETQ. This CDR3 region has 14 residues. The CDR3 is CASSSSQGGTEAFF. CDR3 DNA: TGCGCCAGCAGCTCATCCCAGGGAGGCACTGAAGCTTTCTTT. Together with reference TRBV5-1 and TRBJ1-1, the CDR3 gives the full variable domain: KAGVTQTPRYLIKTRGQQVTLSCSPISGHRSVSWYQQTPGQGLQFLFEYFSETQRNKGNFPGRFSGRQFSNSRSEMNVSTLELGDSALYLCASSSSQGGTEAFFGQGTRLTVV.

The V gene is TRBV5-5, the J gene TRBJ1-3; D ambiguous. Germline V gives CDR1 SGHKS, CDR2 YYEKEE (reference sequence). V was shortened by 0 bases and J by 2 bases, with 15 bases between the two germline ends. The CDR3 totals 17 residues. The CDR3 nucleotides are TGTGCCAGCAGCTTGGCCGGCGGGCCAGCGGCTGGAAACACCATATATTTT. Its translation is CASSLAGGPAAGNTIYF.

This clone was counted between two and nine times. V gene TRBV4-2 combines with J gene TRBJ1-1; 7 bases align to TRBD1. CDR1 is LGHNA and CDR2 is YNFKEQ in the germline V gene. This CDR3 has 13 amino acids. The trim removed 5 bases at V and 7 bases at J, leaving 7 bases unmatched. The CDR3 reads CASSWDSSLEAFF. The CDR3 DNA is TGTGCCAGCAGCTGGGACAGTTCCCTTGAAGCTTTCTTT.

The rearrangement links TRBV23-1 to TRBJ1-6; TRBD1 aligns across 8 bases. TRBV23-1 is assigned to the ORF class and has an uncertain function. V gave up 9 bases and J gave up 10 bases; unmatched junction bases: 26. The CDR3 length is 19 residues. CDR3 DNA sequence: TGCGCCAGGGCCCGACAGGGGACGATAATAGGGGGGGTTTGGTCACCCCTCCACTTT. Amino acids: CARARQGTIIGGVWSPLHF.

The gene calls are TRBV19 and TRBJ2-2; 7 bases agree with TRBD1. This CDR3 spans 18 amino acids. J gave up 3 bases and V 4 bases, and 14 bases lay outside the gene matches. Per the germline V gene, CDR1 is LNHDA and CDR2 is SQIVND (reference sequence). The CDR3 nucleotides read TGTGCCAGTAGTACGTACAGGGGACCCCCTAAATACACCGGGGAGCTGTTTTTT. Protein: CASSTYRGPPKYTGELFF. The whole variable domain, filled in from reference TRBV19 and TRBJ2-2, reads DGGITQSPKYLFRKEGQNVTLSCEQNLNHDAMYWYRQDPGQGLRLIYYSQIVNDFQKGDIAEGYSVSREKKESFPLTVTSAQKNPTAFYLCASSTYRGPPKYTGELFFGEGSRLTVL.

The chain has TRBV12-3 or TRBV12-4 and TRBJ1-1, with D unclear. V was shortened by 6 bases and J by 3 bases, with 5 bases between the two germline ends. This CDR3 is 11 amino acids long. Written as DNA, the CDR3 is TGTGCCAGCAGCCTTCACACTGAAGCTTTCTTT. Its protein is CASSLHTEAFF.